This TCR beta chain appears in the sequencing data of a study of beta chain features in type 1 diabetes. Germline V gene data show CDR1 as SGHTA and CDR2 as FQGNSA. The CDR3 contains 14 residues. What was sequenced were expressed TCRB transcripts, since all of the isolated RNA had been reverse transcribed. Libraries were prepared by immunoSEQ multiplex PCR; TCRdb keeps only in-frame clonotypes and omits some of them. The sample has more than 300,000 clones, around an eighth seen once; the top ten hold roughly 0.0097%. Notes on this clone: Its antigen is currently unknown.

Study-level findings and limits: Researchers report that Type 1 diabetes patients had moderately but significantly shorter TCRB CDR3s across all four CD4+ subsets. Insertion counts at VDJ junctions were lower in type 1 diabetes patients, who also showed more deletions there.

The receptor comes from a woman aged 18-29 years with type 1 diabetes. Sequences were obtained from naive CD4+ T cells from blood. This chain uses TRBV7-2 with TRBJ2-3; 7 bases map to TRBD2. In DNA, the CDR3 is TGTGCGACCCGGGACTACCTAACCCAGGATACGCAGTATTTT. Protein: CATRDYLTQDTQYF.